A single T cell receptor (beta chain) is shown here with its context. The data belong to a study of CD8 T cells in Susac syndrome. When the RNA was reverse transcribed, random hexamers were used with an input of about 0.45 to 1 ug. immunoSEQ multiplex PCR amplified TCR beta CDR3 across 54 Vbeta, 13 Jbeta. TCRdb independently ran MiXCR on the immunoSEQ multiplex PCR reads; one entry per CDR3 protein. Of 110,000 or so distinct CDR3 sequences in the sample, 94% were seen once. This CDR3 region has 14 residues. Trimming left V 3 bases short and J 6 bases short, with 15 bases between. The germline V gene has CDR1 SEHNR and CDR2 FQNEAQ (reference sequence). TCR beta sequences were obtained from blood CD8+ and CD4+ T cells. It was healthy donors who served as the controls, matched for age and sex.

The TCR comes from a human donor in good health. The source material was CD4+ T cells from PBMCs. V is TRBV7-9 and J is TRBJ2-7, with D possibly being TRBD2 (5 bases). CDR3: CASSLFGEMREQYF. In nucleotides, the CDR3 is TGTGCCAGCAGCTTGTTTGGGGAGATGCGCGAGCAGTACTTC.